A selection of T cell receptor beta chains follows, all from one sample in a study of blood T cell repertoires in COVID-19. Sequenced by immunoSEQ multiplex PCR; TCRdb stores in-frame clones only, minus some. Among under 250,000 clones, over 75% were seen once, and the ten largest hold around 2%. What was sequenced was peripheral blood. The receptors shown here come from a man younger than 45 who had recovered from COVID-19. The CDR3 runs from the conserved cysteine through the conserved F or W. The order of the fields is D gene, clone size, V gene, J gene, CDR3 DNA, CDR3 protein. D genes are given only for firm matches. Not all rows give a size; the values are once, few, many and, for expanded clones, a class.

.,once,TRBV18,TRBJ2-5,TGTGCCAGCTCACCACCGGGGTTACAGGTAGAGACCCAGTACTTC,CASSPPGLQVETQYF
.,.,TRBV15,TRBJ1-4,TGTGCCACCAGCAGAGATCTGGGCAGTTTACTGTTTTTT,CATSRDLGSLLFF
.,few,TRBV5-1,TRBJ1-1,TGCGCCAGCAGCTTGGACACCCCGAACACTGAAGCTTTCTTT,CASSLDTPNTEAFF
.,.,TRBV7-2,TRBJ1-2,TGTGCCAGCAGCTTAATTGAGTACTATGGCTACACCTTC,CASSLIEYYGYTF
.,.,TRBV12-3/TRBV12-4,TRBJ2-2,TGTGCCAGCAGCCAAGGGGTCAGGGGGGAGCTGTTTTTT,CASSQGVRGELFF
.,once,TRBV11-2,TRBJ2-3,TGTGCCAGCAGCTTAGGCGGGGTGAGCACAGATACGCAGTATTTT,CASSLGGVSTDTQYF
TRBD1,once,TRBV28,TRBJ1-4,TGTGCCAGCATCCCCGGGGGGTTCGGGACAGGGGGCAGAAAACTGTTTTTT,CASIPGGFGTGGRKLFF
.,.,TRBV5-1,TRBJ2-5,TGCGCCAGCAGCTTGAGTGGGGCCCCCGGTCAAGAGACCCAGTACTTC,CASSLSGAPGQETQYF
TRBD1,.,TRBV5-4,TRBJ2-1,TGTGCCAGCAGCTTGGGGGCGGACAGGGGGCGATTCGACAATGAGCAGTTCTTC,CASSLGADRGRFDNEQFF
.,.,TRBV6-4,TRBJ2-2,TGTGCCAGCAGTGACTCGGTGGCCACCGGGGAGCTGTTTTTT,CASSDSVATGELFF
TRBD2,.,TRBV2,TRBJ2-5,TGTGCCAGCGGGGGACTAGCGGGAAATCAAGAGACCCAGTACTTC,CASGGLAGNQETQYF
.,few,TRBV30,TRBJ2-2,TGTGCCTGGAGTGTACAGGGCACCGGGGAGCTGTTTTTT,CAWSVQGTGELFF
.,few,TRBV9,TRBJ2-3,TGTGCCAGCAACCCTAGTGGGGGGGCCACGGATACGCAGTATTTT,CASNPSGGATDTQYF
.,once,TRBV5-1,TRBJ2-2,TGCGCCAGCAGCCCACAGGGATTAAATACCGGGGAGCTGTTTTTT,CASSPQGLNTGELFF
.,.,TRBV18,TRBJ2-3,TGTGCCAGCTCACCAATCACTAACACAGATACGCAGTATTTT,CASSPITNTDTQYF
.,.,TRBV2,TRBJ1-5,TGTGCCAGCAGTGCGCAGGGGTTTGATCAGCCCCAGCATTTT,CASSAQGFDQPQHF
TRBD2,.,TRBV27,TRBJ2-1,TGTGCCAGCAGTTCGTTGGAGCGGGGGGGTGAAAATGAGCAGTTCTTC,CASSSLERGGENEQFF
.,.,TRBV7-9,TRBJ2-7,TGTGCCAGCAGCCTAACTTCTAGACCCCACGAGCAGTACTTC,CASSLTSRPHEQYF
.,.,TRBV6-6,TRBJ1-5,TGTGCCAGCAAAGCGGGGTGGAATCAGCCCCAGCATTTT,CASKAGWNQPQHF
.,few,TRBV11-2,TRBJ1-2,TGTGCCAGCAGCTTAGTTCCGGAGAATGGCTACACCTTC,CASSLVPENGYTF
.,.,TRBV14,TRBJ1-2,TGTGCCAGCAGCCAAGGACAGGACTATGGCTACACCTTC,CASSQGQDYGYTF
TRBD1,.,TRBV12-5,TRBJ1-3,TGTGCTAGTGCCAAGGGACAGGGGATCTCTGGAAACACCATATATTTT,CASAKGQGISGNTIYF
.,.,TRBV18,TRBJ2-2,TGTGCCAGCTCACCGCGGGACCTTAACACCGGGGAGCTGTTTTTT,CASSPRDLNTGELFF
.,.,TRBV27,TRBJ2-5,TGTGCCAGCAGTTTTCTATCTAGCCGCCAAGAGACCCAGTACTTC,CASSFLSSRQETQYF
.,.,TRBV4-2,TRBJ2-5,TGTGCCAGCAGCCAAGATTACGGAGAGACCCAGTACTTC,CASSQDYGETQYF
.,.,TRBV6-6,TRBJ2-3,TGTGCCAGCAGTATACACAGGCGCGATACGCAGTATTTT,CASSIHRRDTQYF
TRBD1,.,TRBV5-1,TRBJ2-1,TGCGCCAGCAACTCCCGGACAGGGTCATACAATGAGCAGTTCTTC,CASNSRTGSYNEQFF
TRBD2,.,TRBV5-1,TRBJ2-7,TGCGCCAGCAGCTTGGAAGCGCTAGCGGGGGACACCTACGAGCAGTACTTC,CASSLEALAGDTYEQYF
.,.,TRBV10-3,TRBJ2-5,TGTGCCACCGCCCGGCTAGCGGAGACCCAGTACTTC,CATARLAETQYF
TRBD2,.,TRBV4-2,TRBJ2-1,TGTGCCAGCAGCGACGGACTAGCGGGGGCCGACAATGAGCAGTTCTTC,CASSDGLAGADNEQFF
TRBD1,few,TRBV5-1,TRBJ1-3,TGCGCCAGCAGCTTAGATGGGACAGTAAAAGGGGGAAACACCATATATTTT,CASSLDGTVKGGNTIYF
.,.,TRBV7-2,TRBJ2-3,TGTGCCAGCAGCACTGATGGCGCGGGGGCAACTACAGATACGCAGTATTTT,CASSTDGAGATTDTQYF
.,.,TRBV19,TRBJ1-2,TGTGCCAGTAGCCGCGTCTGGGACAATAACTATGGCTACACCTTC,CASSRVWDNNYGYTF
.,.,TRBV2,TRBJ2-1,TGTGCCAGCAGTGGGCTAGCCGACGCCTACAATGAGCAGTTCTTC,CASSGLADAYNEQFF